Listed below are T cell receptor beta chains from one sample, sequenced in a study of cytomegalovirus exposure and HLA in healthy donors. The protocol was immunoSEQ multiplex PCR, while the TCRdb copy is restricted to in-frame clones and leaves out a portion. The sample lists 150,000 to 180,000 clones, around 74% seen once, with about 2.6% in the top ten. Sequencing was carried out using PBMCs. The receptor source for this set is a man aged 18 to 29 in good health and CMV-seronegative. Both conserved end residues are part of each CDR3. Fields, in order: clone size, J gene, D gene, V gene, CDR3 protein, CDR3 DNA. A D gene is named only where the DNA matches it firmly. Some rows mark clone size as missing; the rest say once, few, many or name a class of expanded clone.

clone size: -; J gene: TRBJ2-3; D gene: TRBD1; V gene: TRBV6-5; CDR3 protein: CASRQPTGGTDTQYF; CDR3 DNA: TGTGCCAGCAGGCAGCCGACAGGGGGCACAGATACGCAGTATTTT
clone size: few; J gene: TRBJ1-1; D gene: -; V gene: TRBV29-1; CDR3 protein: CSGSIHTEAFF; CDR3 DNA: TGCAGCGGTAGCATTCACACTGAAGCTTTCTTT
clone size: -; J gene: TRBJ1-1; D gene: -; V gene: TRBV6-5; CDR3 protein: CASSYSSVNTEAFF; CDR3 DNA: TGTGCCAGCAGTTACTCGTCGGTGAACACTGAAGCTTTCTTT
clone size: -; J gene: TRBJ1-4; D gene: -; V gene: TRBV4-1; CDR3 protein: CASSQENRFRPSRSGYEKLFF; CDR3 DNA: TGCGCCAGCAGCCAAGAGAACAGGTTCCGACCGTCCCGCTCTGGCTACGAAAAACTGTTTTTT
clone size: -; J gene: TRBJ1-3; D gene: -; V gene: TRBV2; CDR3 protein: CASSEDQGSSGNTIYF; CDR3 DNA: TGTGCCAGCAGTGAAGACCAGGGGTCCTCTGGAAACACCATATATTTT
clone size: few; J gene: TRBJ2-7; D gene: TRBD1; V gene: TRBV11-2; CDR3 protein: CASTDRGASEQYF; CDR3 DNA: TGTGCCAGCACCGACAGGGGGGCCTCCGAGCAGTACTTC
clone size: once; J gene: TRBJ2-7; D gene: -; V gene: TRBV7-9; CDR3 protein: CASSLIGSGLHYEQYF; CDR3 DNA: TGTGCCAGCAGCTTAATCGGTTCAGGGTTACACTACGAGCAGTACTTC
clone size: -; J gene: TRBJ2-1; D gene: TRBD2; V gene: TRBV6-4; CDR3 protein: CASSGTSGGFGEQFF; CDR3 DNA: TGTGCCAGCAGTGGGACTAGCGGGGGGTTTGGTGAGCAGTTCTTC
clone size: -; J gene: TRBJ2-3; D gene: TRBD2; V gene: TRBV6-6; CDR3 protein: CAGSPLLAGTDTQYF; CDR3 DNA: TGTGCCGGTTCCCCCTTACTAGCGGGGACAGATACGCAGTATTTT
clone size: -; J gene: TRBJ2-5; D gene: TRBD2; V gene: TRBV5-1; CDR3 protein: CASSLDGLAGGVFQETQYF; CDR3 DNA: TGCGCCAGCAGCTTGGACGGACTAGCGGGGGGGGTTTTCCAAGAGACCCAGTACTTC
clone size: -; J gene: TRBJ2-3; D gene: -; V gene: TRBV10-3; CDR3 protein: CAIRSDGYPDTQYF; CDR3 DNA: TGTGCCATCCGGTCTGACGGGTATCCAGATACGCAGTATTTT